The clone carrying this TCR beta chain was observed a handful of times. These data originate in a study of T-cell reconstitution after alpha-beta-depleted transplantation in children. Preparation of the TCRbeta library was carried out with unique molecular identifiers. One entry per CDR3 protein results from TCRdb running MiXCR on the PCR reads. The sample lists about 600,000 distinct CDR3 sequences, approximately 13% occurring once. This clonotype was obtained from a male patient younger than 18 who had a stem cell transplant for acute myeloid leukemia, so the T cells may come from the graft donor. This specimen was PBMCs, mostly from graft donor cells, taken 360 days after TCRalphabeta/CD19-depleted stem cell transplant.

The CDR3 nucleotides read TGCAGTGCCCTCCCCAGGGTCATGAACACTGAAGCTTTCTTT. Its translation: CSALPRVMNTEAFF. This rearrangement joins TRBV20-1 to TRBJ1-1; possibly TRBD1 for D (5 bases). The V gene's germline CDR1 is DFQATT and CDR2 SNEGSKA (reference sequence). V shed 6 bases and J shed 0 bases, with 14 bases lying between them. The CDR3 is made up of 14 amino acids.